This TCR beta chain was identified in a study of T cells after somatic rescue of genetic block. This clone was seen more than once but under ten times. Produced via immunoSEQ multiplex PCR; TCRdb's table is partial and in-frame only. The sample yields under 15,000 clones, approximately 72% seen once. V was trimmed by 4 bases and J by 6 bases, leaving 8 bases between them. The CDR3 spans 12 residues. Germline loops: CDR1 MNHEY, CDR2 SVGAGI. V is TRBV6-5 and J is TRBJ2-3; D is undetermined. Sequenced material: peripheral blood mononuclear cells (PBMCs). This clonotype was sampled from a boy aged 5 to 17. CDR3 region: CASSSTSDTQYF. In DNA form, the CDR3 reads TGTGCCAGCAGTTCTACTTCTGATACGCAGTATTTT.